The clone carrying this T cell receptor beta chain was recorded once. This CDR3 spans 15 amino acids. V was pared by 5 bases and J by 6 bases, with 10 bases of the junction left unmatched. Germline CDR1 is SGHTA and CDR2 is FQGNSA. This sample was taken from a study of technical replicates of blood from several donors. The protocol was immunoSEQ multiplex PCR, while the TCRdb copy is restricted to in-frame clones and leaves out a portion. The sample has 50,000 to 55,000 clones; 70% to 90% are singletons. This chain joins TRBV7-2 and TRBJ2-1; 7 bases align to TRBD2. The receptor was isolated from a human donor in good health. Some clones in this sample may be carry-over from other donors' samples. The specimen was PBMCs. The CDR3, as DNA: TGTGCCAGCAGCCTCGGGGGGTACTCCGGCAATGAGCAGTTCTTC. The encoded protein is CASSLGGYSGNEQFF.